This passage covers 9 T cell receptor beta chains from one sample sequenced in a study of memory CD8 T cells in hepatitis C reinfection. Noted time point: late/post reinfection, 12 to 24 weeks after detection. TCR sequencing was done directly ex vivo on sorted cells, without expansion in vitro. Produced via immunoSEQ multiplex PCR; TCRdb's table is partial and in-frame only. The data contain some 50,000 clones, approximately 89% of them singletons. The sequencing sample was made of naive CD8+ T cells sorted from blood. These receptor sequences come from a man younger than 35 with hepatitis C virus infection.

The chain employs TRBV27 and TRBJ2-5; 7 bases are a match to TRBD2. The CDR3 spans 16 residues. Trimming removed 6 bases from V and 0 bases from J; junction bases left unmatched: 10. Germline CDR1 is MNHEY and CDR2 is SMNVEV (reference sequence). The CDR3 sequence: CASSPLRGGYQETQYF. DNA for the CDR3: TGTGCCAGCAGCCCCCTCCGGGGAGGGTACCAAGAGACCCAGTACTTC.

CDR3 sequence reads: CASSEGQPGLRSYNEQFF. For the CDR3, the DNA is TGCGCCAGCAGTGAAGGTCAGCCGGGACTACGGTCCTACAATGAGCAGTTCTTC. V gene TRBV10-1 combines with J gene TRBJ2-1; 7 bases align to TRBD2. Unmatched junction bases numbered 12, after V lost 3 bases and J lost 1 base. The CDR3 contains 18 residues. Germline CDR1 WNHNN, CDR2 SYGVQD (reference sequence).

The CDR3 sequence is CASSPTSGGTDTQYF. The DNA for the CDR3 is TGCGCCAGCAGCCCGACTAGCGGGGGCACAGATACGCAGTATTTT. The chain has TRBV4-1 and TRBJ2-3; TRBD2 aligns across 11 bases. Germline V gene data show CDR1 as MGHRA and CDR2 as YSYEKL. This CDR3 is built from 15 residues. V lost 4 bases to trimming and J lost 1 base; unmatched junction nucleotides: 1.

This rearrangement joins TRBV19 to TRBJ2-1; 8 nucleotides align to TRBD1. The CDR3 contains 14 residues. V was clipped by 10 bases and J by 1 base; unmatched bases: 6. From germline, CDR1 is LNHDA and CDR2 SQIVND (reference sequence). The CDR3 sequence: CATTTGGSYNEQFF. The CDR3, as DNA: TGTGCCACTACCACAGGGGGGTCCTACAATGAGCAGTTCTTC.

The sample holds one count of this clone. This sequence joins TRBV30 and TRBJ1-4, with a weak D call TRBD1 (5 bases). Germline CDR1 is GTSNPN and CDR2 is SVGIG (reference sequence). The CDR3 runs 14 residues. Trimming took off 3 bases at V and 4 bases at J, with 12 bases between the two ends. The CDR3 bases are TGTGCCTGGAGGAGCAAGGGGATTAATGAAAAACTGTTTTTT. This codes for CAWRSKGINEKLFF.

This clone was found once. The V gene is TRBV15, the J gene TRBJ2-7, with TRBD2 matching over 9 bases. There are 14 residues in the CDR3. Germline V gene data show CDR1 as LNHNV and CDR2 as YYDKDF (reference sequence). The V segment lost 3 bases and the J segment 6 bases; nucleotides outside the gene matches: 6. Here the CDR3 reads CATSSARTSVEQYV. CDR3 bases: TGTGCCACCAGCAGTGCCCGGACTAGCGTCGAGCAGTACGTC.

The chain joins TRBV30 to TRBJ1-4; 7 positions match TRBD1. J lost 7 bases, V lost 5 bases, and 10 bases had no gene match. The germline CDR1 and CDR2 sequences are GTSNPN and SVGIG (reference sequence). The CDR3 spans 14 residues. Here the CDR3 reads CAWAPPGQIEKLFF. Here the CDR3 DNA reads TGTGCCTGGGCTCCACCGGGACAGATTGAAAAACTGTTTTTT.

CDR3 amino acids: CASSPLGIDSPLHF. The CDR3 nucleotides are TGTGCCAGCAGCCCTCTAGGTATTGATTCACCCCTCCACTTT. V usage is TRBV27 and J usage is TRBJ1-6; D is uncertain. This CDR3 has 14 amino acids. V was shortened by 6 bases and J by 8 bases, with 14 bases between the two germline ends. The germline gives CDR1 MNHEY, CDR2 SMNVEV (reference sequence).

V is TRBV19 and J is TRBJ2-1; tentatively, D is TRBD2 (6 bases). CDR1 is LNHDA, CDR2 SQIVND, per germline (reference sequence). Trimming removed 10 bases from V and 4 bases from J, with 11 bases in between. This CDR3 comprises 12 residues. CDR3 sequence reads: CATGDGYNEQFF. The CDR3, as DNA: TGTGCCACGGGGGACGGATACAATGAGCAGTTCTTC.